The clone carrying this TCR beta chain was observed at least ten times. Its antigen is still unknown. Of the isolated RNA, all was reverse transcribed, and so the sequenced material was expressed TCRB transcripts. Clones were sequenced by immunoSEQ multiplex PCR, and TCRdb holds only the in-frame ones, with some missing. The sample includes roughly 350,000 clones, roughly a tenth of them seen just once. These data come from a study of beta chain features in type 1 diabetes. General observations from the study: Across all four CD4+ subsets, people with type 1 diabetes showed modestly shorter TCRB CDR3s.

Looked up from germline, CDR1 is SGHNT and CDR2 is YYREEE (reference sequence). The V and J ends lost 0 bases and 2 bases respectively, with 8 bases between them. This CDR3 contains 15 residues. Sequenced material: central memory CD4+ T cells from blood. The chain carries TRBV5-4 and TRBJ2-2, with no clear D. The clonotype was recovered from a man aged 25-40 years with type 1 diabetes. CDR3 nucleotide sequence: TGTGCCAGCAGCTTGGTTACGGTCAACACCGGGGAGCTGTTTTTT. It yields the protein CASSLVTVNTGELFF.